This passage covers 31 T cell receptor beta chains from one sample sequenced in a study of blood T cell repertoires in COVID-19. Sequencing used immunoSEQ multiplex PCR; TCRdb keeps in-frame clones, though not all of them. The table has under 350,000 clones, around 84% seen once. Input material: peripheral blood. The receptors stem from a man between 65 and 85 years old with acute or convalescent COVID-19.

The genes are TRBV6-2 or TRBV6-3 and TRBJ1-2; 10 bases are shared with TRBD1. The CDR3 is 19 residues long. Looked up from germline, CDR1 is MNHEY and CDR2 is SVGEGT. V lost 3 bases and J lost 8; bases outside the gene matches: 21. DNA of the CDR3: TGTGCCAGCAGTTATTTGACAGGGGGCCGGACCCAACCCACGCGGGGCTACACCTTC. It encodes CASSYLTGGRTQPTRGYTF.

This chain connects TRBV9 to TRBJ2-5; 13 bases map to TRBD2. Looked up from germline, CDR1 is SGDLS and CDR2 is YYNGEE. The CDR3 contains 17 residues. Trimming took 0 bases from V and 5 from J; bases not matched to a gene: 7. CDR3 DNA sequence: TGTGCCAGCAGCGTAGGAACTAGCGGGGGGGAGGAGGAGACCCAGTACTTC. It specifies CASSVGTSGGEEETQYF.

The CDR3 reads CASSGQGRSGYEQYF. The CDR3 DNA follows: TGTGCCAGCAGTGGTCAGGGGCGGTCAGGGTACGAGCAGTACTTC. The genes are TRBV28 and TRBJ2-7; weak D call: TRBD1 (6 bases). V was trimmed by 5 bases and J by 4 bases, leaving 18 bases between them. CDR1 and CDR2 (germline): MDHEN, SYDVKM. CDR3 length: 15 residues. Together with reference TRBV28 and TRBJ2-7, the CDR3 gives the full variable domain: DVKVTQSSRYLVKRTGEKVFLECVQDMDHENMFWYRQDPGLGLRLIYFSYDVKMKEKGDIPEGYSVSREKKERFSLILESASTNQTSMYLCASSGQGRSGYEQYFGPGTRLTVT.

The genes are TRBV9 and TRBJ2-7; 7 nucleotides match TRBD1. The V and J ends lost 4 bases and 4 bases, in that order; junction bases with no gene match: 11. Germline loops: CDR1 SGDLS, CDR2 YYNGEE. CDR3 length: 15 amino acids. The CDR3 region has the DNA TGTGCCAGCAGCTCAAATCCCGGGACAGCTTACGAGCAGTACTTC. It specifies CASSSNPGTAYEQYF.

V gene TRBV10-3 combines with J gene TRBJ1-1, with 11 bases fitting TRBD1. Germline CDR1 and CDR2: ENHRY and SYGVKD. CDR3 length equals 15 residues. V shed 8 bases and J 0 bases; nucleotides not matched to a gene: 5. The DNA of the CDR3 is TGTGCCATCGCCGGGACAGGGGGGATGAACACTGAAGCTTTCTTT. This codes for CAIAGTGGMNTEAFF.

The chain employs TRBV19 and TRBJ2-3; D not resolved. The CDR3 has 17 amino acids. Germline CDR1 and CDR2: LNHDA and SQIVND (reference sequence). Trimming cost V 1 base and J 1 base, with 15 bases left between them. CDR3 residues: CASSIARLLSGTDTQYF. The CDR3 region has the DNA TGTGCCAGTAGTATAGCTCGGTTGTTGAGCGGCACAGATACGCAGTATTTT.

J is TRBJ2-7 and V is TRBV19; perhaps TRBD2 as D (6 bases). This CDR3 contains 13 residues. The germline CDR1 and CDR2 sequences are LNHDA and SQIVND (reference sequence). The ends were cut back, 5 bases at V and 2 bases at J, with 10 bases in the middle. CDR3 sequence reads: CASSLGLPYEQYF. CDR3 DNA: TGTGCCAGTAGTCTGGGACTCCCCTACGAGCAGTACTTC.

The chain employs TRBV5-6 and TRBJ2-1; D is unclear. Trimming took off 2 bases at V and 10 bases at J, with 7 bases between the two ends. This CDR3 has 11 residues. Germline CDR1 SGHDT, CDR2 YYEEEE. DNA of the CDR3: TGTGCCAGCAGCTTCGCTCAGGAGCAGTTCTTC. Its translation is CASSFAQEQFF.

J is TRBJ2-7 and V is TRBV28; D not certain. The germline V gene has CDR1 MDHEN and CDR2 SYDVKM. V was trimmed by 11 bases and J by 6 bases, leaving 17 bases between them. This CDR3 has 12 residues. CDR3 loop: CASKDSAVEQYF. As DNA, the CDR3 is TGTGCCTCAAAAGATTCGGCGGTCGAGCAGTACTTC.

The CDR3 DNA sequence: TGCGCCAGCAGCCAAGATGCGGGATCAGTCTATGGCTACACCTTC. Its protein is CASSQDAGSVYGYTF. J is TRBJ1-2 and V is TRBV4-3, with D uncertain. In germline, CDR1 is LGHNA, CDR2 YSLEER. This CDR3 contains 15 residues. V gave up 0 bases and J gave up 4 bases, with 12 bases separating them.

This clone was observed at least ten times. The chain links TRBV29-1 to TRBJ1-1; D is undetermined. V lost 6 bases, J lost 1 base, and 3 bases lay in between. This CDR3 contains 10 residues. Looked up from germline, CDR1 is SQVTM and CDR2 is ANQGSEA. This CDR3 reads CSVQNTEAFF. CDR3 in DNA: TGCAGCGTACAGAACACTGAAGCTTTCTTT.

The CDR3 sequence is CASSTGNYGYTF. DNA of the CDR3: TGTGCCAGCTCGACAGGCAACTATGGCTACACCTTC. The V and J genes are TRBV18 and TRBJ1-2; D is possibly TRBD1 (6 bases). The CDR3 sequence is 12 residues long. Germline V CDR1 and CDR2: KGHSH, LQKENI. V was clipped by 6 bases and J by 2 bases, with 7 bases between them.

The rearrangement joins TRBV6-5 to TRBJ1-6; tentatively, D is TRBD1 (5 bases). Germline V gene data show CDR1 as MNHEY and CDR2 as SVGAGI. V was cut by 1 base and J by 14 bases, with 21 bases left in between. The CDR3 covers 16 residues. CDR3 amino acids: CASSYFPGSALGALHF. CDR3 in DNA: TGTGCCAGCAGTTACTTTCCGGGCAGCGCTTTAGGGGCCCTCCACTTT.

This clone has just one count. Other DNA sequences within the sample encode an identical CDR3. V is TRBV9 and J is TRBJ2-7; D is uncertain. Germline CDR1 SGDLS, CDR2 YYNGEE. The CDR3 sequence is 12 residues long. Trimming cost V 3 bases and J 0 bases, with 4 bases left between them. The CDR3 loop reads CASSGSSYEQYF. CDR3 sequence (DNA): TGTGCCAGCAGCGGGAGCTCCTACGAGCAGTACTTC.

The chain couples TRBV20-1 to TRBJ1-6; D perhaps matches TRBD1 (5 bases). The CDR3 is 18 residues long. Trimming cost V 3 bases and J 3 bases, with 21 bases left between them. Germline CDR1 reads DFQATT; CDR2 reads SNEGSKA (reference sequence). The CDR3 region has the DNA TGCAGTGCTAGTTGGGCAGGGTCTATCGAGGACTATAATTCACCCCTCCACTTT. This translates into CSASWAGSIEDYNSPLHF.

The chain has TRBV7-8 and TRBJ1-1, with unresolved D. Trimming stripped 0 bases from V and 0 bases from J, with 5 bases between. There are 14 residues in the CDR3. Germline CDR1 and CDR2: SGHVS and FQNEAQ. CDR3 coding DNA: TGTGCCAGCAGCTTAGCACAGTTGAACACTGAAGCTTTCTTT. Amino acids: CASSLAQLNTEAFF.

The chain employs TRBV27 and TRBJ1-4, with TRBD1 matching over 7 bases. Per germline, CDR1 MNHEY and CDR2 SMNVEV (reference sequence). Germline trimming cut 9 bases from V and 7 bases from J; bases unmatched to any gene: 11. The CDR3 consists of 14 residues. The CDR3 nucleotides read TGTGCCAGTGCCCGGACAGGTTGGCTTGAAAAACTGTTTTTT. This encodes CASARTGWLEKLFF.

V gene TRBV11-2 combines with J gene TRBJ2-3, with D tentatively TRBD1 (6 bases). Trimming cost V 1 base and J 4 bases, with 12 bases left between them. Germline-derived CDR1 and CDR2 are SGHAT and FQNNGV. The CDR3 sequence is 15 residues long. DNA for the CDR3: TGTGCCAGCAGCTTAGCAGGGGCCCGACCAGATACGCAGTATTTT. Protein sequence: CASSLAGARPDTQYF. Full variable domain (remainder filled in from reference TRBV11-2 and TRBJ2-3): EAGVAQSPRYKIIEKRQSVAFWCNPISGHATLYWYQQILGQGPKLLIQFQNNGVVDDSQLPKDRFSAERLKGVDSTLKIQPAKLEDSAVYLCASSLAGARPDTQYFGPGTRLTVL.

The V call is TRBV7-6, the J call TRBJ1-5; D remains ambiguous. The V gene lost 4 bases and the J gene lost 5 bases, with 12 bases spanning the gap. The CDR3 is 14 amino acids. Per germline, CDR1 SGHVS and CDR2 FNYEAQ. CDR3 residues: CASSSYFTYQPQHF. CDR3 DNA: TGTGCCAGCAGCTCCTATTTTACTTATCAGCCCCAGCATTTT.

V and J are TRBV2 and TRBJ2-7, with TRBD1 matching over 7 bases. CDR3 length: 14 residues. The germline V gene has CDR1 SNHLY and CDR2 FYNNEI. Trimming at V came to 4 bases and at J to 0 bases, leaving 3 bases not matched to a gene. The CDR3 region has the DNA TGTGCCAGCAGTGTGGACAGGACCTCCTACGAGCAGTACTTC. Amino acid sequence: CASSVDRTSYEQYF.

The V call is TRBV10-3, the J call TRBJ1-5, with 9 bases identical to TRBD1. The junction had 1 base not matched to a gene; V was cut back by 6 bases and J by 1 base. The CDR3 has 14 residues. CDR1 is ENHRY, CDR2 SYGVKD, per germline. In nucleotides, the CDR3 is TGTGCCATCAGCGGGACAGGGAGCAATCAGCCCCAGCATTTT. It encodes CAISGTGSNQPQHF.

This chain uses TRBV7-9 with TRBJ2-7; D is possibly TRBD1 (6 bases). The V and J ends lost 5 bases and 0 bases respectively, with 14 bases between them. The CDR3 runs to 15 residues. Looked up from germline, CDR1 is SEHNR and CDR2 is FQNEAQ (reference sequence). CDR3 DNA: TGTGCCAGCAGCGGACCGGGACACAGCTCCTACGAGCAGTACTTC. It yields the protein CASSGPGHSSYEQYF. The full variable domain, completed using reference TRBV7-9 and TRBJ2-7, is DTGVSQNPRHKITKRGQNVTFRCDPISEHNRLYWYRQTLGQGPEFLTYFQNEAQLEKSRLLSDRFSAERPKGSFSTLEIQRTEQGDSAMYLCASSGPGHSSYEQYFGPGTRLTVT.

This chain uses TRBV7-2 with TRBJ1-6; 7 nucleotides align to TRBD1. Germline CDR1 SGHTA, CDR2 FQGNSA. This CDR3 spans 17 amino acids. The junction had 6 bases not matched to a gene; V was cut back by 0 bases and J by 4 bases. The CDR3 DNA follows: TGTGCCAGCAGCTTAGCCCCCCCGGGACAGTATAATTCACCCCTCCACTTT. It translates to CASSLAPPGQYNSPLHF.

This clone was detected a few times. The CDR3 DNA follows: TGTGCCAGCAGAAGATCACATGCCTCTGGAAACACCATATATTTT. Its translation: CASRRSHASGNTIYF. The chain joins TRBV6-5 to TRBJ1-3, with D uncertain. The CDR3 spans 15 residues. Germline V gene lookup returns CDR1 MNHEY and CDR2 SVGAGI. Trimming left V 6 bases short and J 0 bases short, with 12 bases between.

CDR3 sequence reads: CATSTTETQYF. The CDR3 DNA reads TGTGCCACCAGCACCACTGAGACCCAGTACTTC. The V gene is TRBV15, the J gene TRBJ2-5; D unclear. Trimming stripped 4 bases from V and 5 bases from J, with 5 bases between. CDR3 length: 11 amino acids. Germline V gene lookup returns CDR1 LNHNV and CDR2 YYDKDF (reference sequence).

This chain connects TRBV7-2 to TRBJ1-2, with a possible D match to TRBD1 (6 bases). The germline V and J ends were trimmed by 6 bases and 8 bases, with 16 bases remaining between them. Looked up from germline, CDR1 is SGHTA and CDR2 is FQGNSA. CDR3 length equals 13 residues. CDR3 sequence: CASSFGQFEGYTF. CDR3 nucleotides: TGTGCCAGCAGTTTCGGACAGTTTGAGGGCTACACCTTC.

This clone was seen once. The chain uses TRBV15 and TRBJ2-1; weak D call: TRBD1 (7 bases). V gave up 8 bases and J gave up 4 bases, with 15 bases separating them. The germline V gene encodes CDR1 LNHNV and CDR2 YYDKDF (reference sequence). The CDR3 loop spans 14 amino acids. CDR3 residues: CATGRDSLYNEQFF. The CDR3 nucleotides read TGTGCCACCGGGCGGGACAGTCTTTACAATGAGCAGTTCTTC.

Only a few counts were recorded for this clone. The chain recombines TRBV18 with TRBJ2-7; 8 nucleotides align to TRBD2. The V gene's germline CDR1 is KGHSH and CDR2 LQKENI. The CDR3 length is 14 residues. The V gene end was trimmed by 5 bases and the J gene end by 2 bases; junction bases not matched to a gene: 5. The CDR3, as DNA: TGTGCCAGCTCAAAGGGACTAGAGGCCTACGAGCAGTACTTC. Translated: CASSKGLEAYEQYF.

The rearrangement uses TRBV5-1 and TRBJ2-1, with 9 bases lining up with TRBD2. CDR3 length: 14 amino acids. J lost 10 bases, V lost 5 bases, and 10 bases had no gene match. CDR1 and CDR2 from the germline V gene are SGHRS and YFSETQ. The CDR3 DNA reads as TGCGCCAGCAGTTCTTCCCCTCTAGCGGGGGAGCAGTTCTTC. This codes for CASSSSPLAGEQFF.

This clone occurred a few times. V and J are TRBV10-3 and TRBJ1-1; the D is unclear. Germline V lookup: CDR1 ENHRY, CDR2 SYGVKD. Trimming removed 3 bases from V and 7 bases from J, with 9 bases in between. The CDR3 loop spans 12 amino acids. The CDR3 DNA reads TGTGCCATCAGTGAAAAGATCGGTGAAGCTTTCTTT. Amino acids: CAISEKIGEAFF.

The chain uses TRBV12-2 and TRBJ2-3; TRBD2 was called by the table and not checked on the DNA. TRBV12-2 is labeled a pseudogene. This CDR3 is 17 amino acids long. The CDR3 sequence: CASRSPKSGGGTDTQYF. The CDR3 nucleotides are TGTGCAAGTCGCTCCCCTAAGAGCGGGGGGGGCACAGATACGCAGTATTTT.